The next 3 T cell receptor beta chains were all read from a single sample in a study of radiotherapy plus CTLA-4 blockade in lung cancer. TCRdb's copy holds only in-frame clones and misses some; the assay was immunoSEQ multiplex PCR. The sample holds about 95,000 clones, around 82% seen once. The input for sequencing was peripheral blood, taken from a patient treated with radiotherapy plus ipilimumab. These TCRs come from a human donor with non-small cell lung cancer who had stable disease on radiotherapy plus ipilimumab.

The rearrangement uses TRBV4-1 and TRBJ1-1; D ambiguous. Germline loops: CDR1 MGHRA, CDR2 YSYEKL. CDR3 size: 13 residues. Trimming left V 1 base short and J 1 base short, with 4 bases between. This CDR3 is CASSQVRNTEAFF. The CDR3 DNA reads TGCGCCAGCAGCCAAGTTAGGAACACTGAAGCTTTCTTT.

V and J are TRBV5-4 and TRBJ2-7, with 8 bases lining up with TRBD2. Per the germline V gene, CDR1 is SGHNT and CDR2 is YYREEE (reference sequence). This CDR3 spans 16 amino acids. V gave up 0 bases and J gave up 5 bases; unmatched junction bases: 10. The CDR3 sequence: CASSLAGGGRFHEQYF. The CDR3, as DNA: TGTGCCAGCAGCTTGGCCGGGGGCGGGAGGTTCCACGAGCAGTACTTC.

Of note for this clone: Compared with germline, one end of the junction differs, possibly owing to a read error. The chain couples TRBV27 to TRBJ1-4, with D perhaps TRBD1 (5 bases). Germline loops: CDR1 MNHEY, CDR2 SMNVEV (reference sequence). The CDR3 is made up of 13 amino acids. The CDR3 DNA is TGTGCCAGCAGTTTCTCTGGGACGGCCAAGGTGGTTTTT. Its translation is CASSFSGTAKVVF.